Listed here are 28 T cell receptor beta chains from one sample, sequenced in a study of response to subunit inactivated influenza vaccine. MiXCR, run by TCRdb on the RT-PCR reads, gives a single entry per CDR3 protein. The table shows around 540,000 distinct CDR3 sequences, with 12% occurring only once. The specimen comprised PBMCs from blood, sampled on the day of vaccination. These receptors were collected from a man aged 50 to 60 who received an inactivated influenza vaccine.

The chain combines TRBV30 with TRBJ2-7, with TRBD1 matching 8 bases. Germline V gives CDR1 GTSNPN, CDR2 SVGIG (reference sequence). V trimming: 5 bases; J trimming: 4 bases; junction bases outside the gene matches: 4. The CDR3 contains 12 residues. CDR3 amino acids: CAWGQGLYEQYF. CDR3 bases: TGTGCCTGGGGACAGGGACTGTACGAGCAGTACTTC.

V is TRBV5-1 and J is TRBJ2-6, with 11 bases lining up with TRBD1. The V segment lost 0 bases and the J segment 0 bases; nucleotides outside the gene matches: 11. Germline CDR1 is SGHRS and CDR2 is YFSETQ. This CDR3 is built from 21 residues. The CDR3 reads CASSLVGTGGSRGSGANVLTF. CDR3 DNA: TGCGCCAGCAGCTTGGTCGGGACAGGGGGTTCGAGAGGCTCTGGGGCCAACGTCCTGACTTTC.

This clonotype occurred many times. The rearrangement links TRBV18 to TRBJ2-7; TRBD2 matches 7 bases. CDR3 length: 14 residues. The germline V gene has CDR1 KGHSH and CDR2 LQKENI. With V trimmed by 0 bases and J by 2 bases, 1 base remained unmatched. The CDR3 DNA reads as TGTGCCAGCTCACCACCGGGGGGGACCTACGAGCAGTACTTC. Protein product: CASSPPGGTYEQYF.

The chain couples TRBV12-3 or TRBV12-4 to TRBJ2-1, with D maybe TRBD2 (5 bases). Trimming cost V 3 bases and J 8 bases, with 17 bases left between them. The CDR3 is 15 residues long. The CDR3 here is CASSFWPPPRDEQFF. In DNA, the CDR3 is TGTGCCAGCAGTTTTTGGCCTCCCCCGCGGGATGAGCAGTTCTTC.

This clonotype has just a few counts. The CDR3 loop is CASSLTGPLLSEQYF. DNA for the CDR3: TGTGCCAGCAGCCTGACGGGACCCCTTTTAAGTGAGCAGTACTTC. V usage is TRBV12-3 or TRBV12-4 and J usage is TRBJ2-7; the D gene could be TRBD1 or TRBD2 (5 bases each). Deletions cut 6 bases from V and 7 bases from J, with 22 bases between. This CDR3 region has 15 residues.

This clonotype was detected ten times or more. The V gene is TRBV7-9, the J gene TRBJ2-1; tentatively, D is TRBD2 (5 bases). Looked up from germline, CDR1 is SEHNR and CDR2 is FQNEAQ (reference sequence). The V end was cut by 1 base, the J end by 6 bases, with 13 bases between. The CDR3 runs 15 residues. The CDR3 loop reads CASSLDGVSINEQFF. The CDR3 DNA is TGTGCCAGCAGCTTAGACGGGGTTAGTATCAATGAGCAGTTCTTC.

V and J are TRBV7-2 and TRBJ2-7; D remains ambiguous. CDR3 size: 14 residues. Germline lookup yields CDR1 SGHTA and CDR2 FQGNSA. V was cut by 2 bases and J by 0 bases, with 8 bases left in between. The CDR3 bases are TGTGCCAGCAGCTTATCCCGCAACTCCTACGAGCAGTACTTC. Translating gives CASSLSRNSYEQYF.

This clonotype has ten or more counts. The CDR3 here is CSVPAPGGEKLFF. In DNA, the CDR3 is TGCAGTGTGCCGGCCCCGGGGGGAGAAAAACTGTTTTTT. This chain uses TRBV20-1 with TRBJ1-4; a weak D match, TRBD1 (5 bases). Per germline, CDR1 DFQATT and CDR2 SNEGSKA (reference sequence). CDR3 length: 13 amino acids. V gave up 7 bases and J gave up 8 bases, with 17 bases separating them.

This clonotype showed up many times. The chain links TRBV5-1 to TRBJ2-1; 10 bases match TRBD2. CDR3 size: 15 residues. The V gene's germline CDR1 is SGHRS and CDR2 YFSETQ. J gave up 6 bases and V 0 bases, and 3 bases lay outside the gene matches. The CDR3 DNA reads as TGCGCCAGCAGCTTGGCCCTAGCGGGAGCCAATGAGCAGTTCTTC. It yields the protein CASSLALAGANEQFF.

This chain links TRBV15 with TRBJ1-2; D unresolved. The CDR3 runs 14 residues. V gave up 3 bases and J gave up 4 bases, with 12 bases separating them. Germline values: CDR1 LNHNV, CDR2 YYDKDF (reference sequence). The CDR3 DNA sequence: TGTGCCACCAGCAGGCCGGAGATCCGCTATGGCTACACCTTC. It codes for CATSRPEIRYGYTF.

The V and J genes are TRBV2 and TRBJ2-7; D possibly corresponds to TRBD1 (5 bases). The CDR3 has 16 residues. V lost 3 bases, J lost 0 bases, and 15 bases lay in between. Looked up from germline, CDR1 is SNHLY and CDR2 is FYNNEI. The CDR3 loop reads CASSDVTALSSYEQYF. The DNA for the CDR3 is TGTGCCAGCAGTGATGTGACAGCCCTAAGCTCCTACGAGCAGTACTTC.

The V gene is TRBV2, the J gene TRBJ2-1; 10 bases map to TRBD2. CDR3 size: 17 residues. In germline, CDR1 is SNHLY, CDR2 FYNNEI. J gave up 5 bases and V 0 bases, and 7 bases lay outside the gene matches. For the CDR3, the DNA is TGTGCCAGCAGTGAAGCGGGACTAGCGTGGTCCCACAATGAGCAGTTCTTC. Translating it yields CASSEAGLAWSHNEQFF.

As regards this clonotype: At one of its ends the junction is not consistent with the germline gene, which may arise from a read error. This chain links TRBV20-1 with TRBJ1-1; 10 nucleotides agree with TRBD1. Germline V gives CDR1 DFQATT, CDR2 SNEGSKA (reference sequence). CDR3 length equals 17 residues. The CDR3, as DNA: TGCTGTGCTAGGAGACCGGGACAGGGGAGAAGTAGCACTGAAGCTTTCTTT. Its protein product is CCARRPGQGRSSTEAFF.

V gene TRBV14 combines with J gene TRBJ2-3; no clear D. The CDR3 consists of 15 residues. The V gene's germline CDR1 is SGHDN and CDR2 FVKESK. The V gene lost 3 bases and the J gene lost 2 bases, with 12 bases spanning the gap. In DNA form, the CDR3 reads TGTGCCAGCAGCCAGCGGTCGCTACCCACAGATACGCAGTATTTT. It yields the protein CASSQRSLPTDTQYF.

This clonotype was picked up a small number of times. The chain uses TRBV27 and TRBJ2-1; a possible D gene is TRBD1 (6 bases). Germline CDR1 and CDR2: MNHEY and SMNVEV (reference sequence). The V gene lost 5 bases and the J gene lost 2 bases, with 13 bases spanning the gap. The CDR3 extends over 15 amino acids. The CDR3: CASSLDRRPYNEQFF. CDR3 bases: TGTGCCAGCAGTCTTGACAGGAGACCCTACAATGAGCAGTTCTTC.

This rearrangement joins TRBV24-1 to TRBJ1-2, with D perhaps TRBD1 (6 bases). Per the germline V gene, CDR1 is KGHDR and CDR2 is SFDVKD. The CDR3 covers 16 residues. Trimming left V 4 bases short and J 8 bases short, with 22 bases between. In nucleotides, the CDR3 is TGTGCCACCAGTGACGGTCCGGGACATTCCTCGGGGGGCTACACCTTC. Protein sequence: CATSDGPGHSSGGYTF.

This clonotype was observed at least ten times. This chain connects TRBV20-1 to TRBJ2-5; TRBD1 is a possible D gene (5 bases). V was pared by 0 bases and J by 11 bases, with 13 bases between. Looked up from germline, CDR1 is DFQATT and CDR2 is SNEGSKA (reference sequence). The CDR3 is 12 amino acids. The CDR3 region is CSARDRRQHQYF. CDR3 nucleotide sequence: TGCAGTGCTAGAGATCGTCGACAGCATCAGTACTTC.

This clonotype was detected a few times. The chain employs TRBV4-2 and TRBJ2-1; TRBD1 matches 9 bases. The germline gives CDR1 LGHNA, CDR2 YNFKEQ. The CDR3 contains 16 residues. V trimming: 4 bases; J trimming: 7 bases; junction bases outside the gene matches: 11. The CDR3 nucleotides read TGTGCCAGCAGCCCCCGCGGACAGGGGATCAGGAATGAGCAGTTCTTC. Residues: CASSPRGQGIRNEQFF.

This clonotype was picked up a small number of times. V gene TRBV12-3 or TRBV12-4 combines with J gene TRBJ2-5; a possible D gene is TRBD1 (6 bases). Trimming took 6 bases from V and 4 from J, leaving 12 bases between them. The CDR3 spans 13 residues. CDR3 coding DNA: TGTGCCAGCAGCTCCGACAGGCGAGAGACCCAGTACTTC. It is translated as CASSSDRRETQYF.

This clonotype was picked up a small number of times. CDR3 region: CASSFSDRERYTGELFF. CDR3 bases: TGTGCCAGCAGCTTTTCCGACAGGGAGAGGTACACCGGGGAGCTGTTTTTT. This rearrangement joins TRBV11-2 to TRBJ2-2, with TRBD1 matching over 7 bases. CDR1 and CDR2 (germline): SGHAT, FQNNGV. Germline trimming cut 3 bases from V and 3 bases from J; bases unmatched to any gene: 10. The CDR3 is 17 residues long.

The chain joins TRBV27 to TRBJ2-1; D is possibly TRBD2 (5 bases). Trimming took off 6 bases at V and 0 bases at J, with 9 bases between the two ends. This CDR3 has 14 residues. Germline V CDR1 and CDR2: MNHEY, SMNVEV (reference sequence). This CDR3 reads CASRRASSYNEQFF. CDR3 sequence (DNA): TGTGCCAGCAGGAGGGCGTCCTCCTACAATGAGCAGTTCTTC.

This clonotype was seen only a few times. The gene calls are TRBV6-6 and TRBJ2-7; D remains unclear. CDR1 MNHNY and CDR2 SVGAGI come from the germline V gene (reference sequence). This CDR3 region has 12 residues. Deletions cut 8 bases from V and 2 bases from J, with 10 bases between. The CDR3 protein is CASGIDAYEQYF. Here the CDR3 DNA reads TGTGCCAGCGGGATCGACGCCTACGAGCAGTACTTC.

The chain combines TRBV12-3 or TRBV12-4 with TRBJ2-1; tentative D call: TRBD1 (6 bases). Trimming took 8 bases from V and 5 from J, leaving 16 bases between them. This CDR3 comprises 14 residues. The DNA for the CDR3 is TGTGCCAGCTATAAGGACAGCCTTGACAATGAGCAGTTCTTC. It codes for CASYKDSLDNEQFF.

This clonotype showed up just a few times. This sequence joins TRBV6-2 or TRBV6-3 and TRBJ2-7, with 11 bases aligning to TRBD2. V shed 6 bases and J 5 bases; nucleotides not matched to a gene: 3. The CDR3 has 13 residues. CDR1 MNHEY and CDR2 SVGEGT come from the germline V gene. In nucleotides, the CDR3 is TGTGCCAGCAGGAGACTAGCGGGGAACGAGCAGTACTTC. Protein product: CASRRLAGNEQYF.

Comment on this clonotype: A much larger clone is a single base away; this may be a read error. The V call is TRBV5-5, the J call TRBJ2-1; TRBD2 is a possible D gene (6 bases). Trimming removed 4 bases from V and 4 bases from J, with 15 bases in between. Germline CDR1 SGHKS, CDR2 YYEKEE (reference sequence). The CDR3 sequence is 15 residues long. As DNA, the CDR3 is TGTGCCAGCAGCCGGCGGACTACCGGTTACAATGAGCAGTTCTTC. Encoded protein: CASSRRTTGYNEQFF.

This clonotype occurred a few times. The J gene is TRBJ1-1, the V gene TRBV5-1; D ambiguous. Trimming removed 10 bases from V and 0 bases from J, with 16 bases in between. CDR1 and CDR2 (germline): SGHRS, YFSETQ. This CDR3 comprises 14 residues. The CDR3 is CASMRGDMNTEAFF. The CDR3 coding sequence is TGCGCCTCTATGCGCGGAGATATGAACACTGAAGCTTTCTTT. Combining the CDR3 with reference TRBV5-1 and TRBJ1-1 gives the whole variable domain KAGVTQTPRYLIKTRGQQVTLSCSPISGHRSVSWYQQTPGQGLQFLFEYFSETQRNKGNFPGRFSGRQFSNSRSEMNVSTLELGDSALYLCASMRGDMNTEAFFGQGTRLTVV.

This clonotype was observed a handful of times. CDR3 nucleotides: TGCAGCGTTGACGGACAGACCGGGGAGCTGTTTTTT. This sequence encodes CSVDGQTGELFF. The V gene is TRBV29-1, the J gene TRBJ2-2; D perhaps matches TRBD1 (6 bases). Trimming shortened V by 3 bases and J by 5 bases, and 7 bases separated the two germline ends. Germline V gene data show CDR1 as SQVTM and CDR2 as ANQGSEA. This CDR3 spans 12 amino acids.

This clonotype was recorded at least ten times. This chain uses TRBV4-2 with TRBJ2-1; 11 bases fit TRBD2. The CDR3 length is 15 residues. With V trimmed by 2 bases and J by 5 bases, 2 bases remained unmatched. The germline gives CDR1 LGHNA, CDR2 YNFKEQ. This chain's CDR3 is CASSQPGLADNEQFF. CDR3 DNA sequence: TGTGCCAGCAGCCAACCGGGACTAGCGGACAATGAGCAGTTCTTC.